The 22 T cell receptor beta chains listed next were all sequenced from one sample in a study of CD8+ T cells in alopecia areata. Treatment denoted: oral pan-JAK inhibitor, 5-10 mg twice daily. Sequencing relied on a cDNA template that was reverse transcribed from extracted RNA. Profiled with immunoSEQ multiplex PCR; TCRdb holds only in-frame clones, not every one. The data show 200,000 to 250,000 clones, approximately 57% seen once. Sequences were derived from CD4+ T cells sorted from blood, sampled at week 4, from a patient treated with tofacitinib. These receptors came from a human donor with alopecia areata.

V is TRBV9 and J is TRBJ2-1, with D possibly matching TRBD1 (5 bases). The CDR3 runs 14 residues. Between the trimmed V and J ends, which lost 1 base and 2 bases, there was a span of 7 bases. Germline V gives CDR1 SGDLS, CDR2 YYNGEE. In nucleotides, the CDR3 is TGTGCCAGCAGCGTAACAGGAACCTACAATGAGCAGTTCTTC. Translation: CASSVTGTYNEQFF.

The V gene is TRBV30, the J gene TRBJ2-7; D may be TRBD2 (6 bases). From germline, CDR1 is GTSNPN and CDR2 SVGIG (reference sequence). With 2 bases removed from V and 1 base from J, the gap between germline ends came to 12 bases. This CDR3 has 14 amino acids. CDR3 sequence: CAWSFPGGSYEQYF. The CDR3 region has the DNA TGTGCCTGGAGTTTCCCCGGGGGTTCCTACGAGCAGTACTTC.

The CDR3 reads CASSSPDREPYGYTF. The CDR3 DNA reads TGTGCCAGCAGCTCCCCCGACAGGGAGCCGTATGGCTACACCTTC. The rearrangement links TRBV7-2 to TRBJ1-2, with 7 bases matching TRBD1. CDR1 and CDR2 from the germline V gene are SGHTA and FQGNSA. The CDR3 totals 15 residues. Germline trimming cut 4 bases from V and 5 bases from J; bases unmatched to any gene: 10.

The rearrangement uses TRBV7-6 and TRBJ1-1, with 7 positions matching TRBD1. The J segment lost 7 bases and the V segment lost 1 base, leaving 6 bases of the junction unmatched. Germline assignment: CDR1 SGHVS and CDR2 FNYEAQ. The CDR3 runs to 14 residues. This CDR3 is CASSLGLRDSEAFF. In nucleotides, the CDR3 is TGTGCCAGCAGCTTAGGGCTCCGGGACAGTGAAGCTTTCTTT.

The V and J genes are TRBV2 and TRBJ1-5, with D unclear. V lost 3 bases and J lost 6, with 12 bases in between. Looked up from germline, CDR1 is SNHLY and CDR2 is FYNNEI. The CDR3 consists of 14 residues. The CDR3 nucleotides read TGTGCCAGCAGTGAGGCGATGTCGGGTCAGCCCCAGCATTTT. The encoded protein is CASSEAMSGQPQHF.

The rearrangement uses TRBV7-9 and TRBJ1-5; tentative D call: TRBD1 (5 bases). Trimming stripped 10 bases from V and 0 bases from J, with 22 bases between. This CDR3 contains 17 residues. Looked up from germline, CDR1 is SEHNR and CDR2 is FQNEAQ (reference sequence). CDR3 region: CAKARSLEGNSNQPQHF. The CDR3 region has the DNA TGTGCCAAGGCTAGGTCTCTCGAGGGGAATAGCAATCAGCCCCAGCATTTT.

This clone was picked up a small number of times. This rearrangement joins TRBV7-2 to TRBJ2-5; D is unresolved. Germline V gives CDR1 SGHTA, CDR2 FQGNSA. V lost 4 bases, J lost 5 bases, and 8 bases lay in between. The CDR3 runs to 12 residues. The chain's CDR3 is CASSYMVETQYF. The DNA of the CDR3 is TGTGCCAGCAGCTACATGGTCGAGACCCAGTACTTC.

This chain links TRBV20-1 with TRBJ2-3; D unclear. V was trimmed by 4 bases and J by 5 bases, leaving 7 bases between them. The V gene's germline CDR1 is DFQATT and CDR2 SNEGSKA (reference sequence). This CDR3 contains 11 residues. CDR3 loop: CSANHRDTQYF. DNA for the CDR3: TGCAGTGCTAACCACAGAGATACGCAGTATTTT.

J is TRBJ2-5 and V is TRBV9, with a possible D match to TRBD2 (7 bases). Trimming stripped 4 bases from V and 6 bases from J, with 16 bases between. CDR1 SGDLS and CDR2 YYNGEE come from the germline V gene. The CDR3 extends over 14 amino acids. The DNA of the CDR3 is TGTGCCAGCAGCCCGGGGACGCGGGGGCAGACCCAGTACTTC. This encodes CASSPGTRGQTQYF.

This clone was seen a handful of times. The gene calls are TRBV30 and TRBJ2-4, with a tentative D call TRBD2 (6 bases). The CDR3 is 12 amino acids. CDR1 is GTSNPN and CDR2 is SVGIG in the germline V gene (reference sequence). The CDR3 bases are TGTGCGCTGGAGGTGGGGGGAAACATTCAGTACTTC. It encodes CALEVGGNIQYF. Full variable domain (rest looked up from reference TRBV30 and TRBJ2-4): SQTIHQWPATLVQPVGSPLSLECTVEGTSNPNLYWYRQAAGRGLQLLFYSVGIGQISSEVPQNLSASRPQDRQFILSSKKLLLSDSGFYLCALEVGGNIQYFGAGTRLSVL.

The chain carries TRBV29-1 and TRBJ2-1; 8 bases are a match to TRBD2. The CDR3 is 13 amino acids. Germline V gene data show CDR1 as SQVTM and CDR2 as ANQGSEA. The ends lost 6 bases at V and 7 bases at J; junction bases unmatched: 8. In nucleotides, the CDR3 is TGCAGCGTCTTCGGGGGGGCGTGGAATGAGCAGTTCTTC. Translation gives CSVFGGAWNEQFF.

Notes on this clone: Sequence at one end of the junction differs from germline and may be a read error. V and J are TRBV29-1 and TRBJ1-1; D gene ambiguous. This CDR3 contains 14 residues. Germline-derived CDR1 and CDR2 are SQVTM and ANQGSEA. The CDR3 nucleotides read TGCAGCGTTATACAAGGACGGTCCCGGGCTGACGCTTTCTTT. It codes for CSVIQGRSRADAFF.

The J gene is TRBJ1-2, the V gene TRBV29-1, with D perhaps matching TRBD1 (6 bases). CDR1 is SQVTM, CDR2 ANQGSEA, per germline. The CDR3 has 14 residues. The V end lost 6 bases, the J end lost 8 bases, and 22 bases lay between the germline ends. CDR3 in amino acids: CSVPPEGVRSGYTF. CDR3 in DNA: TGCAGCGTCCCTCCCGAGGGGGTCCGTAGCGGCTACACCTTC.

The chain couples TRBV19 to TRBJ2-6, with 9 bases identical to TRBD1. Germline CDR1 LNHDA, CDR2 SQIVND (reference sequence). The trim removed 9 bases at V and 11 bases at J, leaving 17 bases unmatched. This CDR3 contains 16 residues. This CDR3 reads CASLRRGQGRGDVLTF. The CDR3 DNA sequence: TGTGCCAGCCTACGAAGGGGACAGGGTAGAGGTGACGTCCTGACTTTC.

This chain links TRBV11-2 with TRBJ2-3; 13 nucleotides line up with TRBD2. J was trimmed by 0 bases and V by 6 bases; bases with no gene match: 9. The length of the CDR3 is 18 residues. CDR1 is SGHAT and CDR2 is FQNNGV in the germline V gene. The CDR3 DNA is TGTGCCAGCAGTTCGACTAGCGGGGGGTACCCTAGCACAGATACGCAGTATTTT. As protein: CASSSTSGGYPSTDTQYF.

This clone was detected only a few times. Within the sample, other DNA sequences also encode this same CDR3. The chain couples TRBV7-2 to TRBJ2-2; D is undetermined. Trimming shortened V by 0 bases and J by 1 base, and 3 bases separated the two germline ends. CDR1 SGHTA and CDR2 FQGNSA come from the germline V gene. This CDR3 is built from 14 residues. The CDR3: CASSLAGNTGELFF. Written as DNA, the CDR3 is TGTGCCAGCAGCTTAGCGGGGAACACCGGGGAGCTGTTTTTT.

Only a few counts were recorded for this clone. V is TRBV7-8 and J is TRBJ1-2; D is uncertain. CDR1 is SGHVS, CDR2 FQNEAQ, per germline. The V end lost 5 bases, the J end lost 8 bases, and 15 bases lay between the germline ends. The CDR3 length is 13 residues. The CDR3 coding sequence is TGTGCCAGCAGCCAAAGTACAGTGGGCGGCTACACCTTC. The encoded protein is CASSQSTVGGYTF.

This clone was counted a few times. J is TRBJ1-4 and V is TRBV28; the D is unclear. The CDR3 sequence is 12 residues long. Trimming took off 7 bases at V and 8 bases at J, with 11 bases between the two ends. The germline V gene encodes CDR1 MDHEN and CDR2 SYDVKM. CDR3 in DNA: TGTGCCAGCAAACCCTCGGTGGAAAAACTGTTTTTT. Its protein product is CASKPSVEKLFF.

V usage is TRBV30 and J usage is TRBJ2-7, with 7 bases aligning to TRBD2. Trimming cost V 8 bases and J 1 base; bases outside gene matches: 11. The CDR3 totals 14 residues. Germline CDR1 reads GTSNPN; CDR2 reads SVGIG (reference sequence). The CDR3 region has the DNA TGTGCCGGAACGGGGGGACCTTCTTCCTACGAGCAGTACTTC. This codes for CAGTGGPSSYEQYF.

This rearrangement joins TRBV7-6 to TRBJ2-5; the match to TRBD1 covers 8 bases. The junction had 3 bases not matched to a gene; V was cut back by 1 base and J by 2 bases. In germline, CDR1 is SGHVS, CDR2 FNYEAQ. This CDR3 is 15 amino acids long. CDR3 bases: TGTGCCAGCAGCTTAGGGACAGGGTTACAAGAGACCCAGTACTTC. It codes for CASSLGTGLQETQYF.

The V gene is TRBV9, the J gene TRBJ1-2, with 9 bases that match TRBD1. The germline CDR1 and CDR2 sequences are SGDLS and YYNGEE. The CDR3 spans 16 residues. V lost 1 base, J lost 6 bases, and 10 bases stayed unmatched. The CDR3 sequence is CASSVLPRDRDNGYTF. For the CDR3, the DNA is TGTGCCAGCAGCGTACTCCCCCGGGACAGGGATAATGGCTACACCTTC. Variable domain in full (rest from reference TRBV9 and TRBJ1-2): DSGVTQTPKHLITATGQRVTLRCSPRSGDLSVYWYQQSLDQGLQFLIQYYNGEERAKGNILERFSAQQFPDLHSELNLSSLELGDSALYFCASSVLPRDRDNGYTFGSGTRLTVV.

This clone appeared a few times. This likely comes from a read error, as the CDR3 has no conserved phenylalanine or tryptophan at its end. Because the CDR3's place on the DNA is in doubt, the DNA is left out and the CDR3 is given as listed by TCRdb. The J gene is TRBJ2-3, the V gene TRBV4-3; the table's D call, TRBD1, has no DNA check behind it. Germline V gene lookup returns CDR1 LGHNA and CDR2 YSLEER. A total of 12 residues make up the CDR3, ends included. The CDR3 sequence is CARKHPDRGLFR.